The clone carrying this T cell receptor beta chain was counted many times. Antigen: not known. This specimen comes from a study of T cells in Graves' hyperthyroidism and ophthalmopathy. The CDR3 extends over 14 amino acids. Germline-derived CDR1 and CDR2 are MNHEY and SMNVEV (reference sequence). V dropped 3 bases and J dropped 4 bases, with 12 bases sitting between them. TCR beta CDR3 region amplification was performed from RNA transcripts. Primed by the HTBI set, a first-round RT-PCR was run on the TCR CDR3. One entry per CDR3 protein, called by TCRdb with MiXCR from the multiplex PCR reads. The sample holds roughly 740,000 distinct CDR3 sequences, about 17% seen once. Study results and caveats: Among clonotypes expanded in thyroid above 0.001, most were also found in blood.

Hyperthyroidism patients were newly diagnosed, had disease duration under 2 months, and were aged 18 to 65 years. Uncontrolled infection, other autoimmune disease, pregnancy or lactation excluded patients. Clinical symptoms, serum thyroxine and TRAb, thyroid ultrasound and orbital computed tomography were used for the diagnoses. This TCR was sampled from a man aged 18 to 29 with Graves' hyperthyroidism. The sample taken for sequencing was blood. The rearrangement uses TRBV27 and TRBJ1-2; no clear D gene. The CDR3 sequence is CASSFKGGAYGYTF. In DNA form, the CDR3 reads TGTGCCAGCAGTTTTAAGGGAGGTGCCTATGGCTACACCTTC.